The 24 T cell receptor beta chains given below trace back to one sample, sequenced in a study of T cell responses to AZD1222 COVID-19 vaccine. Generated by immunoSEQ multiplex PCR, the TCRdb table keeps only in-frame clones and is missing some. The sample has fewer than 85,000 clones, roughly 89% seen once. The specimen was peripheral blood, collected 28 days after the second AZD1222 dose. The receptors derive from an adult who received the AZD1222 COVID-19 vaccine.

Only one count was recorded for this clone. The rearrangement links TRBV5-1 to TRBJ1-4; no clear D gene. The germline V and J ends were trimmed by 3 bases and 5 bases, with 8 bases remaining between them. This CDR3 region has 13 residues. The germline V gene encodes CDR1 SGHRS and CDR2 YFSETQ. CDR3 sequence (DNA): TGCGCCAGCAGCTCCGGAAGAAATGAAAAACTGTTTTTT. Its translation: CASSSGRNEKLFF.

V usage is TRBV7-9 and J usage is TRBJ1-2, with D perhaps TRBD1 (5 bases). The germline CDR1 and CDR2 sequences are SEHNR and FQNEAQ (reference sequence). Deletions cut 5 bases from V and 9 bases from J, with 13 bases between. The CDR3 totals 12 residues. CDR3 nucleotide sequence: TGTGCCAGCAGCCCCCAGGGCAGTCGCTACACCTTC. Amino acids: CASSPQGSRYTF.

V is TRBV30 and J is TRBJ2-3; maybe TRBD2 (7 bases). V was shortened by 4 bases and J by 6 bases, with 17 bases between the two germline ends. The CDR3 spans 14 residues. Germline CDR1 is GTSNPN and CDR2 is SVGIG (reference sequence). CDR3 in amino acids: CAWTLKGGMDTQYF. CDR3 sequence (DNA): TGTGCCTGGACGCTGAAGGGGGGGATGGATACGCAGTATTTT.

The chain links TRBV6-5 to TRBJ1-1; D perhaps matches TRBD1 (6 bases). V dropped 2 bases and J dropped 1 base, with 14 bases sitting between them. Germline V gene lookup returns CDR1 MNHEY and CDR2 SVGAGI. The CDR3 contains 16 residues. CDR3 DNA sequence: TGTGCCAGCAGTTACGCGCGGGGGGCATGGAACACTGAAGCTTTCTTT. Translating gives CASSYARGAWNTEAFF.

The gene calls are TRBV7-9 and TRBJ2-3; no definite D call. V was cut by 3 bases and J by 2 bases, with 12 bases left in between. This CDR3 has 15 residues. CDR1 SEHNR and CDR2 FQNEAQ come from the germline V gene (reference sequence). DNA of the CDR3: TGTGCCAGCAGCTTGGGCCTTTCCTTCACAGATACGCAGTATTTT. Translating gives CASSLGLSFTDTQYF.

This chain uses TRBV6-1 with TRBJ1-2; the match to TRBD1 covers 9 bases. Germline V gene data show CDR1 as MNHNS and CDR2 as SASEGT. V was pared by 6 bases and J by 4 bases, with 6 bases of the junction left unmatched. The CDR3 consists of 14 residues. The CDR3 sequence is CASRKGQGGYGYTF. The CDR3 bases are TGTGCCAGCAGGAAGGGACAGGGTGGCTATGGCTACACCTTC.

J is TRBJ1-2 and V is TRBV9, with D perhaps matching TRBD1 (5 bases). The CDR3 has 15 amino acids. CDR1 SGDLS and CDR2 YYNGEE come from the germline V gene. V dropped 3 bases and J dropped 8 bases, with 20 bases sitting between them. The CDR3 sequence: CASSERAGVGRGYTF. The CDR3 DNA sequence: TGTGCCAGCAGCGAGAGGGCGGGGGTCGGACGGGGCTACACCTTC.

This clone has just one count. The chain uses TRBV29-1 and TRBJ1-2; unclear D gene. CDR1 SQVTM and CDR2 ANQGSEA come from the germline V gene. Trimming pared 4 bases from V and 5 bases from J, leaving 8 bases between. CDR3 size: 11 residues. The CDR3 is CSVAGPYGYTF. CDR3 DNA sequence: TGCAGCGTTGCTGGACCGTATGGCTACACCTTC.

The chain combines TRBV5-1 with TRBJ1-6; 7 bases match TRBD1. V trimming: 4 bases; J trimming: 0 bases; junction bases outside the gene matches: 10. Germline CDR1 and CDR2: SGHRS and YFSETQ. The CDR3 is 18 amino acids. CDR3 DNA: TGCGCCAGCAGCCTGGACAGGAACACTCCCTCCTATAATTCACCCCTCCACTTT. Encoded protein: CASSLDRNTPSYNSPLHF.

The chain recombines TRBV2 with TRBJ2-1, with 7 bases aligning to TRBD1. Germline V gene data show CDR1 as SNHLY and CDR2 as FYNNEI. This CDR3 region has 13 residues. The junction had 4 bases not matched to a gene; V was cut back by 6 bases and J by 5 bases. The CDR3 DNA sequence: TGTGCCAGCAGGGGGACAGTCAACAATGAGCAGTTCTTC. It yields the protein CASRGTVNNEQFF.

The sample holds one count of this clone. The V gene is TRBV9, the J gene TRBJ2-2; possible D gene TRBD2, 5 bases. Trimming shortened V by 4 bases and J by 1 base, and 11 bases separated the two germline ends. Germline V gene lookup returns CDR1 SGDLS and CDR2 YYNGEE. This CDR3 has 15 amino acids. CDR3: CASSHNRGNTGELFF. The CDR3 nucleotides are TGTGCCAGCAGCCACAACCGGGGGAACACCGGGGAGCTGTTTTTT.

The V call is TRBV30, the J call TRBJ2-3; D not certain. Trimming stripped 2 bases from V and 5 bases from J, with 5 bases between. Germline V gives CDR1 GTSNPN, CDR2 SVGIG (reference sequence). The CDR3 runs to 11 residues. The CDR3 nucleotides read TGTGCCTGGAGTACCGGAGATACGCAGTATTTT. It yields the protein CAWSTGDTQYF.

The DNA of the CDR3 is TGTGCCAGCAGCCTTGGAACCGGGACACTGCAGAGTCAGCCCCAGCATTTT. It codes for CASSLGTGTLQSQPQHF. The chain joins TRBV7-8 to TRBJ1-5; D is perhaps TRBD1 (6 bases). Trimming took off 5 bases at V and 6 bases at J, with 23 bases between the two ends. Germline loops: CDR1 SGHVS, CDR2 FQNEAQ. CDR3 length: 17 amino acids. The whole variable domain, remainder taken from reference TRBV7-8 and TRBJ1-5, is GAGVSQSPRYKVAKRGQDVALRCDPISGHVSLFWYQQALGQGPEFLTYFQNEAQLDKSGLPSDRFFAERPEGSVSTLKIQRTQQEDSAVYLCASSLGTGTLQSQPQHFGDGTRLSIL.

This chain connects TRBV24-1 to TRBJ2-2; 8 bases align to TRBD2. The germline gives CDR1 KGHDR, CDR2 SFDVKD. V trimming: 3 bases; J trimming: 4 bases; junction bases outside the gene matches: 9. CDR3 length: 17 residues. Here the CDR3 DNA reads TGTGCCACCAGTGATCGGCCTCGGGGGGGACCCACCGGGGAGCTGTTTTTT. Residues: CATSDRPRGGPTGELFF.

The chain recombines TRBV4-1 with TRBJ2-2, with TRBD1 as a possible D gene (6 bases). The V end was cut by 0 bases, the J end by 6 bases, with 8 bases between. CDR1 MGHRA and CDR2 YSYEKL come from the germline V gene. This CDR3 contains 14 residues. The CDR3 spells CASSQEGGAGELFF. DNA for the CDR3: TGCGCCAGCAGCCAAGAAGGGGGTGCCGGGGAGCTGTTTTTT.

The V call is TRBV11-3, the J call TRBJ1-3; D not resolved. The V end was cut by 5 bases, the J end by 0 bases, with 8 bases between. Germline lookup yields CDR1 SGHNT and CDR2 YENEEA. The CDR3 covers 14 residues. CDR3 residues: CASSPRGSGNTIYF. CDR3 DNA: TGTGCCAGCAGCCCACGGGGCTCTGGAAACACCATATATTTT.

The chain joins TRBV9 to TRBJ1-2; D is possibly TRBD1 (5 bases). Germline loops: CDR1 SGDLS, CDR2 YYNGEE. The CDR3 is made up of 15 amino acids. The V gene lost 2 bases and the J gene lost 6 bases, with 17 bases spanning the gap. Written as DNA, the CDR3 is TGTGCCAGCAGCGTGGGGCCCTATTCGATAGATGGCTACACCTTC. It translates to CASSVGPYSIDGYTF.

This clone was detected only a few times. The same CDR3 is also encoded by other DNA sequences in this sample. This rearrangement joins TRBV5-1 to TRBJ2-7; tentatively, D is TRBD2 (6 bases). CDR1 and CDR2 from the germline V gene are SGHRS and YFSETQ. The CDR3 is 14 residues long. Trimming removed 0 bases from V and 4 bases from J, with 11 bases in between. As DNA, the CDR3 is TGCGCCAGCAGCTTGGCCGGAGGGGCGTACGAGCAGTACTTC. Translated, it gives CASSLAGGAYEQYF.

V is TRBV29-1 and J is TRBJ2-1; 8 bases are a match to TRBD1. Trimming removed 4 bases from V and 2 bases from J; junction bases left unmatched: 7. CDR1 is SQVTM and CDR2 is ANQGSEA in the germline V gene. CDR3 size: 15 residues. The CDR3 is CSVARTGSTYNEQFF. The CDR3 DNA reads TGCAGCGTTGCACGGACAGGGTCTACCTACAATGAGCAGTTCTTC.

The chain uses TRBV9 and TRBJ2-2; possibly TRBD2 for D (6 bases). Germline V gene lookup returns CDR1 SGDLS and CDR2 YYNGEE. The CDR3 runs 17 residues. V lost 2 bases and J 2 bases, leaving 16 bases between the germline ends. The DNA for the CDR3 is TGTGCCAGCAGCGTCCTGTCGGGGGTAACCAACACCGGGGAGCTGTTTTTT. This gives the protein CASSVLSGVTNTGELFF.

This rearrangement joins TRBV7-2 to TRBJ1-1, with 9 nucleotides matching TRBD1. Germline V gene sequence: CDR1 SGHTA, CDR2 FQGNSA. The CDR3 consists of 13 residues. The V and J ends lost 5 bases and 11 bases, in that order; junction bases with no gene match: 9. CDR3 loop: CASSPQGQGGAFF. CDR3 in DNA: TGTGCCAGCAGCCCTCAGGGACAGGGAGGGGCTTTCTTT.

This rearrangement joins TRBV6-6 to TRBJ2-7, with 9 bases identical to TRBD1. The trim removed 5 bases at V and 7 bases at J, leaving 6 bases unmatched. In germline, CDR1 is MNHNY, CDR2 SVGAGI (reference sequence). CDR3 length equals 13 residues. CDR3 sequence reads: CASSQTGGWEQYF. The CDR3 nucleotides are TGTGCCAGCAGTCAGACAGGGGGATGGGAGCAGTACTTC.

Worth noting for this clone: Other DNA sequences in the same sample also yield this CDR3. The chain has TRBV6-5 and TRBJ1-1; 8 bases are shared with TRBD1. This CDR3 region has 13 residues. V was pared by 6 bases and J by 4 bases, with 4 bases of the junction left unmatched. In germline, CDR1 is MNHEY, CDR2 SVGAGI. For the CDR3, the DNA is TGTGCCAGCAGGGACAGGGCGGTCACTGAAGCTTTCTTT. It is translated as CASRDRAVTEAFF.

V and J are TRBV15 and TRBJ2-5, with D unresolved. The CDR3 contains 16 residues. V shed 0 bases and J shed 5 bases, with 16 bases lying between them. CDR1 and CDR2 (germline): LNHNV, YYDKDF (reference sequence). In DNA, the CDR3 is TGTGCCACCAGCAGAGAGGGCGGTTCCTTGGGGGAGACCCAGTACTTC. Amino acid sequence: CATSREGGSLGETQYF.